This T cell receptor (beta chain) was captured in a study of blood T cell repertoires in COVID-19. About the study: PBMCs, B-cell-depleted T cells, or T cells provided the cDNA or gDNA that made up the material.

Using immunoSEQ multiplex PCR, the repertoire was profiled, and TCRdb retains in-frame clones only, with some absent. The sample has around 210,000 clones, roughly 85% seen once. The CDR3 totals 15 residues. V was cut by 4 bases and J by 3 bases, with 17 bases left in between. CDR1 SGHNT and CDR2 YYREEE come from the germline V gene (reference sequence). This clonotype was obtained from a man aged 45-65 years with COVID-19, enrolled during active disease. Sequenced input: peripheral blood. The chain couples TRBV5-4 to TRBJ2-7, with TRBD2 as a possible D gene (5 bases). CDR3 DNA sequence: TGTGCCAGCAGCCCCACATCTGGGGAGTTCTACGAGCAGTACTTC. This translates into CASSPTSGEFYEQYF.